A single sample gave rise to the 28 T cell receptor beta chains below, sequenced in a study of T cell repertoires in cytomegalovirus infection. Each CDR3 protein is one row after TCRdb ran MiXCR on the reads. Of roughly 500,000 distinct CDR3 sequences in the sample, around 30% are singletons; the top ten hold about 17%. For these receptors, no antigen is known. The sample was cultured PBMCs, taken from culture after CMV antigen stimulation. All receptors come from a human donor in good health (CMV status not recorded). Some clones in this sample may be carry-over from other donors' samples.

This sequence joins TRBV11-2 and TRBJ2-7; no firm D call. Per the germline V gene, CDR1 is SGHAT and CDR2 is FQNNGV. Trimming took 5 bases from V and 3 from J, leaving 14 bases between them. The CDR3 length is 14 residues. The chain's CDR3 is CASSPSGRHYEQYF. For the CDR3, the DNA is TGTGCCAGCAGCCCTAGTGGCAGACACTACGAGCAGTACTTC.

This clonotype was counted between two and nine times. This chain connects TRBV4-1 to TRBJ2-7, with TRBD2 matching over 9 bases. The CDR3 is 16 residues long. CDR1 is MGHRA and CDR2 is YSYEKL in the germline V gene. V lost 1 base and J lost 4; bases outside the gene matches: 8. The CDR3 reads CASSQASSGSQYEQYF. In DNA form, the CDR3 reads TGCGCCAGCAGCCAAGCTAGTAGCGGGAGTCAGTACGAGCAGTACTTC.

This clonotype was observed a few times. The V call is TRBV6-6, the J call TRBJ2-5; 10 bases agree with TRBD1. The germline V gene has CDR1 MNHNY and CDR2 SVGAGI (reference sequence). The V and J ends lost 6 bases and 5 bases, in that order; junction bases with no gene match: 18. The CDR3 has 18 amino acids. CDR3 region: CASSNPGTGEIFLETQYF. Written as DNA, the CDR3 is TGTGCCAGCAGCAACCCCGGGACAGGGGAAATTTTTTTGGAGACCCAGTACTTC.

The CDR3 reads CASSQDHRVSGANVLTF. The CDR3 DNA reads TGCGCCAGCAGCCAAGACCACAGGGTCTCTGGGGCCAACGTCCTGACTTTC. The chain links TRBV4-1 to TRBJ2-6; TRBD1 might be the D (6 bases). CDR3 length equals 17 residues. Germline CDR1 is MGHRA and CDR2 is YSYEKL. Trimming took off 0 bases at V and 0 bases at J, with 9 bases between the two ends.

The gene calls are TRBV9 and TRBJ2-4; D is uncertain. The CDR3 spans 18 residues. The V gene's germline CDR1 is SGDLS and CDR2 YYNGEE. V dropped 3 bases and J dropped 1 base, with 20 bases sitting between them. The CDR3 sequence is CASSDGRNAIRAKNIQYF. As DNA, the CDR3 is TGTGCCAGCAGCGACGGCCGGAACGCTATTAGGGCCAAAAACATTCAGTACTTC.

This clonotype was recorded a few times. This chain joins TRBV20-1 and TRBJ1-5; D remains ambiguous. V gave up 6 bases and J gave up 2 bases, with 8 bases separating them. The CDR3 runs 12 residues. Germline V gene data show CDR1 as DFQATT and CDR2 as SNEGSKA (reference sequence). CDR3 in amino acids: CSARDGNQPQHF. Written as DNA, the CDR3 is TGCAGTGCGAGGGATGGCAATCAGCCCCAGCATTTT.

This clonotype was recorded a few times. The V and J genes are TRBV27 and TRBJ2-3; 14 bases fit TRBD2. V was clipped by 7 bases and J by 5 bases; unmatched bases: 5. There are 15 residues in the CDR3. Germline V gene data show CDR1 as MNHEY and CDR2 as SMNVEV (reference sequence). The CDR3 bases are TGTGCCAGCAAATCGGGACTAGCGGGAGTAGATACGCAGTATTTT. This sequence encodes CASKSGLAGVDTQYF.

J is TRBJ2-1 and V is TRBV24-1, with unresolved D. Trimming removed 0 bases at V and 6 bases at J, with 5 bases between. The germline V gene encodes CDR1 KGHDR and CDR2 SFDVKD. The CDR3 loop spans 13 amino acids. Here the CDR3 reads CATSDLWRNEQFF. The CDR3 region has the DNA TGTGCCACCAGTGATTTGTGGCGCAATGAGCAGTTCTTC.

This clonotype was recorded many times. The chain links TRBV7-2 to TRBJ1-2; tentative D call: TRBD1 (5 bases). This CDR3 region has 13 residues. CDR1 and CDR2 (germline): SGHTA, FQGNSA. Deletions cut 6 bases from V and 4 bases from J, with 12 bases between. CDR3 bases: TGTGCCAGCAGACGGCAGGGTATCTATGGCTACACCTTC. Residues: CASRRQGIYGYTF. The variable domain in full, with the rest retrieved from reference TRBV7-2 and TRBJ1-2, is GAGVSQSPSNKVTEKGKDVELRCDPISGHTALYWYRQSLGQGLEFLIYFQGNSAPDKSGLPSDRFSAERTGGSVSTLTIQRTQQEDSAVYLCASRRQGIYGYTFGSGTRLTVV.

In its sample, this clonotype was seen a few times. The rearrangement links TRBV7-8 to TRBJ1-5, with D possibly being TRBD1 (5 bases). Germline assignment: CDR1 SGHVS and CDR2 FQNEAQ. Trimming removed 1 base from V and 6 bases from J, with 13 bases in between. There are 15 residues in the CDR3. The CDR3 DNA reads TGTGCCAGCAGCTTAGGGGCAGGGAATAGTCAGCCCCAGCATTTT. This gives the protein CASSLGAGNSQPQHF.

This clonotype was detected only a few times. J is TRBJ2-1 and V is TRBV29-1; TRBD2 might be the D (5 bases). CDR3 length: 16 amino acids. Trimming stripped 2 bases from V and 0 bases from J, with 14 bases between. Germline lookup yields CDR1 SQVTM and CDR2 ANQGSEA. DNA of the CDR3: TGCAGCGTTGAAAAGCGGTCCTTGAGCTCCTACAATGAGCAGTTCTTC. Its translation: CSVEKRSLSSYNEQFF.

This chain uses TRBV25-1 with TRBJ2-2; TRBD2 is a possible D gene (6 bases). The CDR3 is 13 amino acids. The V gene's germline CDR1 is MGHDK and CDR2 SYGVNS. Trimming pared 1 base from V and 6 bases from J, leaving 6 bases between. CDR3 in amino acids: CASSEWGAGELFF. In DNA, the CDR3 is TGTGCCAGCAGTGAATGGGGGGCCGGGGAGCTGTTTTTT.

This clonotype was seen more than once but under ten times. This CDR3 reads CASSYSREGKQYV. As DNA, the CDR3 is TGTGCCAGCAGTTACTCTCGGGAAGGCAAGCAGTACGTC. This chain joins TRBV6-5 and TRBJ2-7; weak D call: TRBD2 (5 bases). Per germline, CDR1 MNHEY and CDR2 SVGAGI. The CDR3 runs to 13 residues. The V and J ends lost 0 bases and 8 bases respectively, with 11 bases between them.

This clonotype has ten or more counts. The J gene is TRBJ1-2, the V gene TRBV7-2; D is perhaps TRBD1 (6 bases). Per the germline V gene, CDR1 is SGHTA and CDR2 is FQGNSA. V lost 5 bases to trimming and J lost 4 bases, with 11 bases between them. The length of the CDR3 is 13 residues. The CDR3 spells CASSAGQIYGYTF. CDR3 DNA sequence: TGTGCCAGCAGCGCGGGACAAATCTATGGCTACACCTTC.

This clonotype was observed a handful of times. The V call is TRBV19, the J call TRBJ1-1; D is uncertain. With 4 bases removed from V and 0 bases from J, the gap between germline ends came to 12 bases. The CDR3 spans 15 residues. Germline V gene data show CDR1 as LNHDA and CDR2 as SQIVND (reference sequence). CDR3 nucleotide sequence: TGTGCCAGTAGTACCCCGGGCAGAATGAACACTGAAGCTTTCTTT. It is translated as CASSTPGRMNTEAFF. Looking up the rest from reference TRBV19 and TRBJ1-1 gives the full variable domain: DGGITQSPKYLFRKEGQNVTLSCEQNLNHDAMYWYRQDPGQGLRLIYYSQIVNDFQKGDIAEGYSVSREKKESFPLTVTSAQKNPTAFYLCASSTPGRMNTEAFFGQGTRLTVV.

The chain uses TRBV2 and TRBJ1-5; tentatively, D is TRBD1 (5 bases). The CDR3 contains 12 residues. Germline V gene lookup returns CDR1 SNHLY and CDR2 FYNNEI. The CDR3 reads CATQGVNQPQHF. The CDR3 DNA sequence: TGTGCAACCCAGGGTGTGAATCAGCCCCAGCATTTT. The complete variable domain, with remaining parts taken from reference TRBV2 and TRBJ1-5, reads EPEVTQTPSHQVTQMGQEVILRCVPISNHLYFYWYRQILGQKVEFLVSFYNNEISEKSEIFDDQFSVERPDGSNFTLKIRSTKLEDSAMYFCATQGVNQPQHFGDGTRLSIL.

The chain is built from TRBV28 and TRBJ1-1; TRBD1 might be the D (5 bases). Per germline, CDR1 MDHEN and CDR2 SYDVKM. This CDR3 region has 17 residues. V dropped 2 bases and J dropped 0 bases, with 16 bases sitting between them. CDR3 region: CASSLEGSGRLNTEAFF. Written as DNA, the CDR3 is TGTGCCAGCAGTTTAGAGGGTTCGGGGCGTTTGAACACTGAAGCTTTCTTT.

The chain joins TRBV6-2 or TRBV6-3 to TRBJ2-1, with 15 bases matching TRBD2. V dropped 6 bases and J dropped 2; count of bases not matched to a gene: 5. Germline V lookup: CDR1 MNHEY, CDR2 SVGEGT. The CDR3 has 17 amino acids. CDR3 DNA sequence: TGTGCCAGCAGACCAGGACTAGCGGGAGGGACCTACAATGAGCAGTTCTTC. Protein sequence: CASRPGLAGGTYNEQFF.

This clonotype was picked up a small number of times. The genes are TRBV28 and TRBJ2-1, with TRBD2 matching 13 bases. CDR1 MDHEN and CDR2 SYDVKM come from the germline V gene. This CDR3 is 14 amino acids long. CDR3 nucleotide sequence: TGTGGGATTAGGACTAGCGGGAGCGTTACTGAGCAGTTCTTC. Protein product: CGIRTSGSVTEQFF.

This clonotype appeared a few times. The V call is TRBV6-1, the J call TRBJ2-6; D tentatively fits TRBD1 or TRBD2 (5 bases each). This CDR3 has 18 amino acids. V lost 9 bases to trimming and J lost 4 bases, with 25 bases between them. CDR1 and CDR2 (germline): MNHNS, SASEGT. The CDR3 DNA reads as TGTGCCAGATACCCCTGGGACGGAGAGTTGGGGGGGGCCAACGTCCTGACTTTC. Protein: CARYPWDGELGGANVLTF.

V usage is TRBV27 and J usage is TRBJ2-3, with D possibly matching TRBD1 (6 bases). CDR1 is MNHEY, CDR2 SMNVEV, per germline (reference sequence). The V end was cut by 5 bases, the J end by 5 bases, with 14 bases between. The CDR3 runs 14 residues. The CDR3 DNA is TGTGCCAGCAGTCCAGACACAGGGCGAGATACGCAGTATTTT. Amino acids: CASSPDTGRDTQYF.

The genes are TRBV7-9 and TRBJ2-5; 9 bases fit TRBD2. Germline CDR1 reads SEHNR; CDR2 reads FQNEAQ (reference sequence). The V and J ends lost 4 bases and 6 bases, in that order; junction bases with no gene match: 12. The CDR3 has 16 amino acids. CDR3 sequence: CASSSPSAGGRKTQYF. The CDR3 coding sequence is TGTGCCAGCAGCTCACCATCAGCGGGAGGTAGAAAGACCCAGTACTTC.

The chain uses TRBV7-9 and TRBJ2-5; 11 nucleotides line up with TRBD2. The CDR3 spans 17 residues. Germline-derived CDR1 and CDR2 are SEHNR and FQNEAQ (reference sequence). With 0 bases clipped from V and 4 bases from J, the junction kept 7 bases outside the gene matches. The chain's CDR3 is CASSLAGLAGGRETQYF. The CDR3 DNA reads TGTGCCAGCAGCTTAGCAGGTCTAGCGGGAGGTCGAGAGACCCAGTACTTC.

J is TRBJ2-1 and V is TRBV6-2 or TRBV6-3, with 8 bases fitting TRBD1. Per germline, CDR1 MNHEY and CDR2 SVGEGT. J was trimmed by 15 bases and V by 6 bases; bases with no gene match: 7. The CDR3 totals 11 residues. CDR3 sequence (DNA): TGTGCCAGCAGAAAGGACAGGGTTTGGTTCTTC. Translated: CASRKDRVWFF.

The CDR3: CASSLETDSGNTIYF. The CDR3, as DNA: TGCGCCAGCAGCTTGGAAACAGACTCTGGAAACACCATATATTTT. The genes are TRBV5-1 and TRBJ1-3; unclear D gene. This CDR3 has 15 residues. V was pared by 0 bases and J by 0 bases, with 7 bases between. Germline CDR1 and CDR2: SGHRS and YFSETQ.

This clonotype was seen many times. The J gene is TRBJ2-1, the V gene TRBV7-2; 14 positions agree with TRBD2. Germline-derived CDR1 and CDR2 are SGHTA and FQGNSA. The CDR3 is 18 amino acids. V was clipped by 5 bases and J by 8 bases; unmatched bases: 14. The CDR3 DNA is TGTGCCAGCAGCCGGATCAGACTAGCGGGAGGGCCTTGGTATGAGCAGTTCTTC. Translated, it gives CASSRIRLAGGPWYEQFF.

This clonotype came up once. The chain's CDR3 is CASSQGLPGAGTQETQYF. The CDR3 bases are TGTGCCAGCAGCCAAGGACTCCCAGGGGCTGGTACACAAGAGACCCAGTACTTC. The chain recombines TRBV6-6 with TRBJ2-5; TRBD1 might be the D (6 bases). Per the germline V gene, CDR1 is MNHNY and CDR2 is SVGAGI (reference sequence). The ends were cut back, 6 bases at V and 2 bases at J, with 25 bases in the middle. The CDR3 extends over 18 amino acids.

Remarks on this clonotype: The junction does not match germline at one end; this may be a read error. This sequence joins TRBV5-1 and TRBJ2-6; 9 bases agree with TRBD1. The CDR3 has 15 amino acids. CDR1 and CDR2 (germline): SGHRS, YFSETQ. The CDR3 bases are TGCGCCAGCAGCTTTTACTCCGGGACAGGGTATCGTCTGGATTTC. Translating it yields CASSFYSGTGYRLDF. Full variable domain (outside the CDR3, taken from reference TRBV5-1 and TRBJ2-6): KAGVTQTPRYLIKTRGQQVTLSCSPISGHRSVSWYQQTPGQGLQFLFEYFSETQRNKGNFPGRFSGRQFSNSRSEMNVSTLELGDSALYLCASSFYSGTGYRLDFGAGSRLTVL.